This T cell receptor beta chain came from a study of T cell changes during pregnancy in multiple sclerosis. Data came from immunoSEQ multiplex PCR; TCRdb stores just in-frame clones and leaves some out. The sample includes 45,000 to 50,000 clones, around 93% of them seen just once. After removal of 2 bases from V and 9 bases from J, the junction contained 10 bases not matched to a gene. The CDR3 contains 17 residues. Germline V lookup: CDR1 LGHNA, CDR2 YSLEER. This chain uses TRBV4-3 with TRBJ1-6; TRBD1 matches 10 bases. The starting material was CD8+ T cells from peripheral blood mononuclear cells, obtained in the first trimester of pregnancy. This receptor was obtained from a female donor with multiple sclerosis, enrolled in a pregnancy study. The CDR3 DNA reads as TGCGCCAGCAGCCAATCAGGGACCCGGACAGGGGGTTCACCCCTCCACTTT. It translates to CASSQSGTRTGGSPLHF.